This passage covers 26 T cell receptor beta chains from one sample sequenced in a study of T cells in Graves' hyperthyroidism and ophthalmopathy. Using RNA transcripts as the source, TCR beta CDR3 regions were amplified. A set of HTBI primers served as the primers for a first-round RT-PCR of the TCR CDR3. TCRdb reanalysed the multiplex PCR reads using MiXCR and keeps one entry per CDR3 protein. The table has hundreds of thousands of distinct CDR3 sequences, around 21% seen once. The source material was blood. The origin of the receptors is a man aged 25-45 years with Graves' ophthalmopathy.

V gene TRBV27 combines with J gene TRBJ2-1; the D gene is possibly TRBD2 (6 bases). CDR3 size: 14 residues. Trimming removed 4 bases from V and 3 bases from J, with 10 bases in between. Germline CDR1 is MNHEY and CDR2 is SMNVEV (reference sequence). The CDR3 loop is CASSSLGSYNEQFF. CDR3 DNA: TGTGCCAGCAGTTCCCTCGGGAGCTACAATGAGCAGTTCTTC.

This chain uses TRBV4-3 with TRBJ2-5, with 7 bases lining up with TRBD1. V shed 3 bases, J shed 11 bases, and the junction held 9 bases outside the gene matches. Germline V lookup: CDR1 LGHNA, CDR2 YSLEER. CDR3 length equals 13 residues. The CDR3 region is CASSQDRQGPQYF. CDR3 sequence (DNA): TGCGCCAGCAGCCAGGATAGACAGGGCCCTCAGTACTTC.

The table lists this clonotype with many counts. This chain uses TRBV5-1 with TRBJ2-5; TRBD2 is a possible D gene (6 bases). V was shortened by 1 base and J by 2 bases, with 18 bases between the two germline ends. Germline CDR1 is SGHRS and CDR2 is YFSETQ. This CDR3 has 17 residues. The CDR3 protein is CASSLFGGLGKQETQYF. DNA for the CDR3: TGCGCCAGCAGCTTGTTCGGGGGTTTGGGGAAGCAAGAGACCCAGTACTTC.

The sample holds a few counts of this clonotype. This chain joins TRBV4-2 and TRBJ1-4; 9 bases agree with TRBD1. V shed 2 bases and J 8 bases; nucleotides not matched to a gene: 9. Germline V gives CDR1 LGHNA, CDR2 YNFKEQ. This CDR3 has 16 residues. CDR3 region: CASSQSTGGAGEKLFF. CDR3 DNA: TGTGCCAGCAGCCAATCTACAGGGGGCGCAGGGGAAAAACTGTTTTTT.

This sequence joins TRBV30 and TRBJ2-3, with D tentatively TRBD2 (6 bases). Trimming cost V 0 bases and J 2 bases, with 12 bases left between them. Germline-derived CDR1 and CDR2 are GTSNPN and SVGIG (reference sequence). The CDR3 covers 15 residues. The DNA for the CDR3 is TGTGCCTGGAGTGTCTATAGCGGTCCCACAGATACGCAGTATTTT. Amino acids: CAWSVYSGPTDTQYF. The whole variable domain, filled in from reference TRBV30 and TRBJ2-3, reads SQTIHQWPATLVQPVGSPLSLECTVEGTSNPNLYWYRQAAGRGLQLLFYSVGIGQISSEVPQNLSASRPQDRQFILSSKKLLLSDSGFYLCAWSVYSGPTDTQYFGPGTRLTVL.

This clonotype was counted at least ten times. CDR3 sequence: CASSRGESEAFF. DNA for the CDR3: TGCGCCAGCAGCAGGGGTGAAAGTGAAGCTTTCTTT. This chain uses TRBV5-1 with TRBJ1-1; a weak D match, TRBD1 (5 bases). Deletions cut 4 bases from V and 7 bases from J, with 11 bases between. CDR3 size: 12 residues. Germline CDR1 reads SGHRS; CDR2 reads YFSETQ.

This clonotype has at least ten counts. J is TRBJ1-6 and V is TRBV11-2; D is unclear. Trimming removed 6 bases at V and 8 bases at J, with 8 bases between. CDR1 SGHAT and CDR2 FQNNGV come from the germline V gene. The CDR3 length is 12 residues. CDR3 nucleotides: TGTGCCAGCAGAACGGCTGATTCACCCCTCCACTTT. Protein sequence: CASRTADSPLHF.

This clonotype was detected only a few times. The gene calls are TRBV14 and TRBJ1-1; perhaps TRBD1 as D (5 bases). V lost 2 bases, J lost 5 bases, and 15 bases lay in between. The CDR3 length is 15 residues. Germline values: CDR1 SGHDN, CDR2 FVKESK. CDR3 in DNA: TGTGCCAGCAGCCAAAGTGGGACGCCTTTTACTGAAGCTTTCTTT. This codes for CASSQSGTPFTEAFF.

Remarks on this clonotype: A read error is possible here, since a much larger clone lies one base away. The V gene is TRBV20-1, the J gene TRBJ2-3; no definite D call. Germline V gene data show CDR1 as DFQATT and CDR2 as SNEGSKA (reference sequence). The CDR3 loop spans 12 amino acids. Trimming stripped 3 bases from V and 6 bases from J, with 10 bases between. CDR3 loop: CSASRWVDTQYF. The CDR3 DNA follows: TGCAGTGCTAGTCGGTGGGTTGATACGCAGTATTTT.

The chain joins TRBV11-1 to TRBJ1-1; TRBD1 is a possible D gene (5 bases). This CDR3 spans 17 amino acids. Trimming left V 5 bases short and J 0 bases short, with 19 bases between. Per the germline V gene, CDR1 is SGHAT and CDR2 is FQDESV (reference sequence). The CDR3 coding sequence is TGTGCCAGCAGCGACCGGGACGCCGGGCCCCTGAACACTGAAGCTTTCTTT. Protein: CASSDRDAGPLNTEAFF.

This clonotype was detected ten times or more. The V call is TRBV2, the J call TRBJ2-7; D perhaps matches TRBD1 (6 bases). The CDR3 covers 13 residues. V lost 6 bases to trimming and J lost 3 bases, with 12 bases between them. The germline V gene encodes CDR1 SNHLY and CDR2 FYNNEI. CDR3 sequence (DNA): TGTGCCAGCAGCCCCGGGACAATCTACGAGCAGTACTTC. Encoded protein: CASSPGTIYEQYF.

The chain joins TRBV27 to TRBJ2-6; no definite D call. Germline CDR1 and CDR2: MNHEY and SMNVEV (reference sequence). V was cut by 6 bases and J by 2 bases, with 8 bases left in between. The CDR3 runs 14 residues. The chain's CDR3 is CASSSRPGANVLTF. The DNA for the CDR3 is TGTGCCAGCAGCTCTAGGCCTGGGGCCAACGTCCTGACTTTC.

This clonotype was seen just once. The chain is built from TRBV5-1 and TRBJ2-2; TRBD1 aligns across 9 bases. The CDR3 covers 16 residues. V gave up 7 bases and J gave up 3 bases; unmatched junction bases: 10. Germline lookup yields CDR1 SGHRS and CDR2 YFSETQ. The CDR3 sequence: CASAARGQGYTGELFF. CDR3 DNA: TGCGCCAGCGCCGCCCGAGGACAGGGGTACACCGGGGAGCTGTTTTTT.

This clonotype appeared many times. This chain uses TRBV2 with TRBJ1-2, with 7 bases aligning to TRBD1. Germline-derived CDR1 and CDR2 are SNHLY and FYNNEI. With 6 bases clipped from V and 8 bases from J, the junction kept 9 bases outside the gene matches. This CDR3 is 13 amino acids long. CDR3 bases: TGTGCCAGCAGAATGGAGGGGGCGCCGGGCTACACCTTC. Amino acid sequence: CASRMEGAPGYTF.

This clonotype was seen only a few times. This sequence joins TRBV20-1 and TRBJ2-7, with D possibly matching TRBD2 (5 bases). Between the trimmed V and J ends, which lost 3 bases and 0 bases, there was a span of 9 bases. The germline gives CDR1 DFQATT, CDR2 SNEGSKA (reference sequence). CDR3 length: 13 amino acids. The CDR3 DNA sequence: TGCAGTGCTAGTTTGGACTCCTCCTACGAGCAGTACTTC. Translated: CSASLDSSYEQYF.

This clonotype came up a few times. The chain is built from TRBV18 and TRBJ2-1; 13 bases line up with TRBD2. Unmatched junction bases numbered 11, after V lost 6 bases and J lost 9 bases. This CDR3 comprises 16 residues. CDR1 is KGHSH, CDR2 LQKENI, per germline. The DNA for the CDR3 is TGTGCCAGCTCGCCAAACGGACTAGCGGGAGTATCTGAGCAGTTCTTC. It codes for CASSPNGLAGVSEQFF. Full variable domain (missing parts from reference TRBV18 and TRBJ2-1): NAGVMQNPRHLVRRRGQEARLRCSPMKGHSHVYWYRQLPEEGLKFMVYLQKENIIDESGMPKERFSAEFPKEGPSILRIQQVVRGDSAAYFCASSPNGLAGVSEQFFGPGTRLTVL.

Only a few counts were recorded for this clonotype. The rearrangement joins TRBV6-2 or TRBV6-3 to TRBJ2-6, with 9 bases that match TRBD2. Trimming removed 6 bases from V and 0 bases from J; junction bases left unmatched: 12. The CDR3 is 19 residues long. Germline V gives CDR1 MNHEY, CDR2 SVGEGT. The CDR3 sequence: CASSRRASGTLSGANVLTF. DNA for the CDR3: TGTGCCAGCAGCAGGAGGGCTAGCGGGACCCTCTCTGGGGCCAACGTCCTGACTTTC.

This clonotype came up many times. V usage is TRBV20-1 and J usage is TRBJ1-1, with a tentative D call TRBD1 (5 bases). Trimming shortened V by 2 bases and J by 3 bases, and 10 bases separated the two germline ends. Per the germline V gene, CDR1 is DFQATT and CDR2 is SNEGSKA (reference sequence). This CDR3 comprises 13 residues. CDR3 region: CSARTGQDTEAFF. The DNA of the CDR3 is TGCAGTGCTAGAACAGGACAAGACACTGAAGCTTTCTTT.

The genes are TRBV29-1 and TRBJ2-1; D unresolved. The CDR3 extends over 16 amino acids. Germline values: CDR1 SQVTM, CDR2 ANQGSEA. The ends were cut back, 8 bases at V and 0 bases at J, with 20 bases in the middle. The CDR3 spells CSSWKRKDPSYNEQFF. Written as DNA, the CDR3 is TGCAGCTCCTGGAAGAGGAAGGATCCCTCCTACAATGAGCAGTTCTTC.

The chain combines TRBV20-1 with TRBJ2-7; 9 bases are a match to TRBD1. The V gene's germline CDR1 is DFQATT and CDR2 SNEGSKA (reference sequence). The ends lost 0 bases at V and 3 bases at J; junction bases unmatched: 9. CDR3 length: 16 residues. The CDR3 nucleotides read TGCAGTGCTAGAGATCCCACAGGGGGCCTACTCTACGAGCAGTACTTC. It specifies CSARDPTGGLLYEQYF.

The rearrangement uses TRBV18 and TRBJ2-4; D might be TRBD1 or TRBD2, each matching 5 bases. This CDR3 is 16 amino acids long. Germline loops: CDR1 KGHSH, CDR2 LQKENI. Deletions cut 3 bases from V and 1 base from J, with 13 bases between. In DNA, the CDR3 is TGTGCCAGCTCACCGTTTGTCAGGGAGGCCAAAAACATTCAGTACTTC. Translated: CASSPFVREAKNIQYF.

V is TRBV14 and J is TRBJ2-7; 11 bases agree with TRBD1. The J segment lost 3 bases and the V segment lost 3 bases, leaving 1 base of the junction unmatched. The CDR3 consists of 14 residues. Germline CDR1 is SGHDN and CDR2 is FVKESK. CDR3 in amino acids: CASSQGQGDYEQYF. For the CDR3, the DNA is TGTGCCAGCAGCCAGGGACAGGGGGACTACGAGCAGTACTTC.

This clonotype was recorded at least ten times. The rearrangement links TRBV4-1 to TRBJ2-5; possibly TRBD1 or TRBD2 for D (6 bases each). The V end lost 1 base, the J end lost 7 bases, and 16 bases lay between the germline ends. Germline V CDR1 and CDR2: MGHRA, YSYEKL. The CDR3 covers 15 residues. The CDR3 sequence is CASSQVDGGYGTQYF. The CDR3 nucleotides read TGCGCCAGCAGCCAAGTTGACGGGGGCTATGGGACCCAGTACTTC.

This clonotype was observed at least ten times. The gene calls are TRBV5-1 and TRBJ1-4; D ambiguous. Germline CDR1 reads SGHRS; CDR2 reads YFSETQ. The CDR3 consists of 19 residues. V was trimmed by 0 bases and J by 0 bases, leaving 18 bases between them. CDR3 amino acids: CASSLEGFGLSATNEKLFF. The CDR3 DNA reads TGCGCCAGCAGCTTGGAAGGGTTCGGATTGTCTGCAACTAATGAAAAACTGTTTTTT.

The rearrangement links TRBV3-1 to TRBJ2-1; 12 nucleotides align to TRBD2. Germline CDR1 LGHDT, CDR2 YNNKEL (reference sequence). Germline trimming cut 4 bases from V and 14 bases from J; bases unmatched to any gene: 9. CDR3 size: 14 residues. The CDR3 is CASSPRSTSGSEFF. CDR3 bases: TGTGCCAGCAGCCCTCGATCGACTAGCGGGAGCGAGTTCTTC.

This clonotype was observed a few times. The chain couples TRBV5-6 to TRBJ2-7; TRBD2 might be the D (5 bases). The CDR3 covers 13 residues. Between the trimmed V and J ends, which lost 5 bases and 1 base, there was a span of 10 bases. CDR1 and CDR2 (germline): SGHDT, YYEEEE. As DNA, the CDR3 is TGTGCCAGCAGTATGAGGGTTTCCTACGAGCAGTACTTC. Its translation is CASSMRVSYEQYF. Together with reference TRBV5-6 and TRBJ2-7, the CDR3 gives the full variable domain: DAGVTQSPTHLIKTRGQQVTLRCSPKSGHDTVSWYQQALGQGPQFIFQYYEEEERQRGNFPDRFSGHQFPNYSSELNVNALLLGDSALYLCASSMRVSYEQYFGPGTRLTVT.